The T cell receptor beta chain under discussion was sequenced for a study of regulatory T cells in long-lasting Graves disease. Arm-PCR of CDR3 regions and iRepertoire HTBI primers were used to build TCR beta libraries. TCRdb analysed the multiplex PCR reads with MiXCR anew, one entry per CDR3 protein. The data show a few hundred thousand distinct CDR3 sequences, 12% seen once. Time point of the sample: newly diagnosed GD, antithyroid drugs for less than 3 months. RNA isolated from PBMCs was used to make the TCR library. The V segment lost 7 bases and the J segment 4 bases; nucleotides outside the gene matches: 10. CDR3 size: 15 residues. Germline lookup yields CDR1 SNHLY and CDR2 FYNNEI. This clonotype was observed many times. These data also formed part of another study, on T cells in Graves' hyperthyroidism and ophthalmopathy. According to that study: The blood repertoire included most of the expanded thyroid clonotypes above 0.001.

Specimen: peripheral blood mononuclear cells (PBMCs), collected at new diagnosis, from a patient treated with antithyroid drugs. This TCR was sampled from a woman younger than 30 with Graves disease. This chain uses TRBV2 with TRBJ1-2; 9 positions match TRBD1. CDR3 residues: CASTAGDRVGYGYTF. The CDR3 DNA is TGTGCCAGCACCGCGGGGGACAGGGTGGGCTATGGCTACACCTTC.